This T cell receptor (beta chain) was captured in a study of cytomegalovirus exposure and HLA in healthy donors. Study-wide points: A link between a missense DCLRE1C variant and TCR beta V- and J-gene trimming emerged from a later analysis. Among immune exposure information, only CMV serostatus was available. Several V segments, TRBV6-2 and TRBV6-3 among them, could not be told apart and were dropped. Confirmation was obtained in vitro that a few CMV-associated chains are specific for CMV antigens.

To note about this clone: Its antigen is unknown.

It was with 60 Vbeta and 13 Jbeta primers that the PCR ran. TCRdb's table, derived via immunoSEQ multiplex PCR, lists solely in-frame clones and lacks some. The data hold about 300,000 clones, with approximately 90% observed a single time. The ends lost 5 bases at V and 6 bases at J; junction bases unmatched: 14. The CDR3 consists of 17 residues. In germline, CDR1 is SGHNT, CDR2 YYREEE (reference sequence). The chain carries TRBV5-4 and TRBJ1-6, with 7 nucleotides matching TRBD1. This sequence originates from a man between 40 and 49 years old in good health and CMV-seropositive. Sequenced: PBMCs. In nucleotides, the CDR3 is TGTGCCAGCAGTTTAAGCGAAACCGGGACAGCTAATTCACCCCTCCACTTT. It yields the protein CASSLSETGTANSPLHF.